What follows is one T cell receptor beta chain and its context. Its antigen is unknown. PCR employed 60 Vbeta and 13 Jbeta primers. TCRdb keeps only in-frame clones here, not all; method: immunoSEQ multiplex PCR. There are roughly 180,000 clones in the sample; roughly 8.7% occur only once, and 1% to 1.5% lies in the top ten. The data were obtained in a study of cytomegalovirus exposure and HLA in healthy donors. Overall study findings and caveats: TCR beta V- and J-gene trimming, according to a later analysis, was linked to a missense DCLRE1C variant. Reports credit the classifier with highly specific, highly sensitive diagnosis of cytomegalovirus status.

Germline loops: CDR1 SGHRS, CDR2 YFSETQ. V shed 0 bases and J shed 4 bases, with 10 bases lying between them. The CDR3 contains 14 residues. The sample was PBMCs. The rearrangement uses TRBV5-1 and TRBJ1-2; D call uncertain. This TCR came from a woman in her twenties or thirties in good health and CMV-seropositive. The CDR3 DNA is TGCGCCAGCAGCTTGGAGGCAGGTTCCTATGGCTACACCTTC. Translating it yields CASSLEAGSYGYTF.